Following are 17 T cell receptor beta chains from one sample sequenced in a study of cytomegalovirus exposure and HLA in healthy donors. In the PCR, 60 Vbeta and 13 Jbeta primers were used. The protocol was immunoSEQ multiplex PCR, while the TCRdb copy is restricted to in-frame clones and leaves out a portion. The sample records some 190,000 clones, about three quarters being singletons. Sequences were obtained from PBMCs. The origin of the receptors is a man younger than 35 in good health and CMV-seronegative.

The V and J genes are TRBV29-1 and TRBJ2-7, with 9 nucleotides matching TRBD1. Germline CDR1 SQVTM, CDR2 ANQGSEA. With V trimmed by 7 bases and J by 1 base, 11 bases remained unmatched. The CDR3 consists of 15 residues. This chain's CDR3 is CSATPGQGKSYEQYF. The CDR3 nucleotides are TGCAGCGCCACACCGGGACAGGGAAAGTCCTACGAGCAGTACTTC.

The chain uses TRBV5-6 and TRBJ2-7; D is unresolved. The germline CDR1 and CDR2 sequences are SGHDT and YYEEEE. Trimming took off 1 base at V and 3 bases at J, with 8 bases between the two ends. This CDR3 region has 13 residues. The CDR3 DNA is TGTGCCAGCAGCTTGTTACAGAGCTACGAGCAGTACTTC. Its protein product is CASSLLQSYEQYF.

This clone showed up just a few times. The chain joins TRBV6-5 to TRBJ1-1; TRBD1 matches 11 bases. The CDR3 consists of 16 residues. CDR1 and CDR2 from the germline V gene are MNHEY and SVGAGI. Trimming at V came to 3 bases and at J to 4 bases, leaving 7 bases not matched to a gene. CDR3 in amino acids: CASSYGYGTGGTEAFF. CDR3 bases: TGTGCCAGCAGTTATGGTTATGGGACAGGGGGCACTGAAGCTTTCTTT.

A note on this clone: One junction end disagrees with the germline gene, perhaps due to a read error. The V call is TRBV5-4, the J call TRBJ1-4; TRBD1 aligns across 9 bases. The V gene's germline CDR1 is SGHNT and CDR2 YYREEE (reference sequence). This CDR3 contains 14 residues. Here the CDR3 reads CASSQGQGSEKLFF. For the CDR3, the DNA is TGCGCCAGCAGCCAAGGACAGGGGAGTGAAAAACTGTTTTTT.

The chain joins TRBV5-6 to TRBJ1-6, with 9 bases fitting TRBD1. Germline-derived CDR1 and CDR2 are SGHDT and YYEEEE. The length of the CDR3 is 16 residues. With 4 bases clipped from V and 6 bases from J, the junction kept 8 bases outside the gene matches. The CDR3 is CASSLNRDRANSPLHF. The CDR3 nucleotides are TGTGCCAGCAGCCTGAACCGGGACAGGGCTAATTCACCCCTCCACTTT.

This clone was observed a few times. The CDR3 sequence: CASSLMGEDDNEQFF. CDR3 nucleotides: TGTGCCAGCAGCTTAATGGGGGAGGACGACAATGAGCAGTTCTTC. The rearrangement links TRBV7-6 to TRBJ2-1, with TRBD2 as a possible D gene (6 bases). Trimming took off 2 bases at V and 5 bases at J, with 13 bases between the two ends. This CDR3 has 15 residues. Per germline, CDR1 SGHVS and CDR2 FNYEAQ.

The gene calls are TRBV4-3 and TRBJ2-4, with D maybe TRBD2 (5 bases). CDR1 is LGHNA and CDR2 is YSLEER in the germline V gene. This CDR3 contains 17 residues. V shed 0 bases and J shed 6 bases, with 18 bases lying between them. CDR3 residues: CASSQDWPGMGRNIQYF. The CDR3 DNA follows: TGCGCCAGCAGCCAAGACTGGCCCGGGATGGGGAGAAACATTCAGTACTTC.

The chain recombines TRBV5-1 with TRBJ2-2; TRBD1 agrees at 9 bases. The trim removed 4 bases at V and 5 bases at J, leaving 12 bases unmatched. The length of the CDR3 is 17 residues. Germline CDR1 SGHRS, CDR2 YFSETQ. Here the CDR3 DNA reads TGCGCCAGCAGCCCTGCCCCGGAAGGGACAGGGACCGGGGAGCTGTTTTTT. Amino acids: CASSPAPEGTGTGELFF.

CDR3 DNA sequence: TGCAGCGTTGAACCCAGGGGACCTTACAATGAGCAGTTCTTC. This sequence encodes CSVEPRGPYNEQFF. The chain employs TRBV29-1 and TRBJ2-1; possible D gene TRBD1, 6 bases. Germline CDR1 and CDR2: SQVTM and ANQGSEA. CDR3 size: 14 residues. V gave up 2 bases and J gave up 4 bases, with 12 bases separating them.

The genes are TRBV5-4 and TRBJ2-3; TRBD2 matches at 10 bases. Per the germline V gene, CDR1 is SGHNT and CDR2 is YYREEE (reference sequence). V trimming: 5 bases; J trimming: 4 bases; junction bases outside the gene matches: 10. This CDR3 has 16 residues. CDR3 in DNA: TGTGCCAGCAGTCGGCCCGGGGGGACTAGCGCAGATACGCAGTATTTT. It yields the protein CASSRPGGTSADTQYF.

This chain links TRBV27 with TRBJ2-2; 7 bases match TRBD2. V was pared by 2 bases and J by 3 bases, with 6 bases of the junction left unmatched. The CDR3 is 16 residues long. Germline CDR1 and CDR2: MNHEY and SMNVEV (reference sequence). CDR3 amino acids: CASSLRAGLDTGELFF. The DNA for the CDR3 is TGTGCCAGCAGTTTACGAGCGGGGCTTGACACCGGGGAGCTGTTTTTT.

The chain is built from TRBV5-4 and TRBJ2-7; D possibly corresponds to TRBD2 (5 bases). The CDR3 has 14 amino acids. CDR1 SGHNT and CDR2 YYREEE come from the germline V gene (reference sequence). Deletions cut 0 bases from V and 3 bases from J, with 10 bases between. The CDR3 loop reads CASSLGSVDYEQYF. CDR3 DNA sequence: TGTGCCAGCAGCTTGGGTAGCGTAGACTACGAGCAGTACTTC. Based on the CDR3 plus reference TRBV5-4 and TRBJ2-7, the full variable domain is ETGVTQSPTHLIKTRGQQVTLRCSSQSGHNTVSWYQQALGQGPQFIFQYYREEENGRGNFPPRFSGLQFPNYSSELNVNALELDDSALYLCASSLGSVDYEQYFGPGTRLTVT.

This sequence joins TRBV4-3 and TRBJ1-1; tentatively, D is TRBD1 (5 bases). Trimming left V 0 bases short and J 4 bases short, with 12 bases between. The CDR3 has 15 amino acids. CDR1 LGHNA and CDR2 YSLEER come from the germline V gene. CDR3 loop: CASSQDGQGVTEAFF. The CDR3 nucleotides are TGCGCCAGCAGCCAAGACGGGCAAGGGGTCACTGAAGCTTTCTTT.

The chain links TRBV2 to TRBJ1-3; D remains unclear. Trimming removed 6 bases at V and 8 bases at J, with 14 bases between. The CDR3 is 13 amino acids. The germline V gene has CDR1 SNHLY and CDR2 FYNNEI. For the CDR3, the DNA is TGTGCCAGCAGCGACCGGTCCCGGGACACCATATATTTT. This gives the protein CASSDRSRDTIYF.

V gene TRBV18 combines with J gene TRBJ1-2; TRBD1 aligns across 8 bases. The V and J ends lost 6 bases and 6 bases, in that order; junction bases with no gene match: 18. The CDR3 runs 17 residues. CDR1 and CDR2 (germline): KGHSH, LQKENI. The CDR3 protein is CASSPAIRDRRYDGYTF. The CDR3 DNA reads TGTGCCAGCTCGCCGGCTATCCGGGACAGGAGGTACGATGGCTACACCTTC.

A single count supports this clone. CDR3 DNA sequence: TGTGCCAGCAGTGAAGGTAGGATGGGTAGCGCCGACTCCTACGAGCAGTACTTC. Translating gives CASSEGRMGSADSYEQYF. The rearrangement links TRBV2 to TRBJ2-7; maybe TRBD2 (5 bases). CDR3 length: 18 residues. Trimming shortened V by 1 base and J by 0 bases, and 19 bases separated the two germline ends. From germline, CDR1 is SNHLY and CDR2 FYNNEI.

The CDR3 DNA is TGTGCCAGCAGTTACGGTGGTAGCTTATACTTC. It is translated as CASSYGGSLYF. V usage is TRBV6-5 and J usage is TRBJ2-5; D remains ambiguous. V dropped 2 bases and J dropped 14 bases, with 12 bases sitting between them. CDR3 length: 11 residues. Germline assignment: CDR1 MNHEY and CDR2 SVGAGI.